This T cell receptor (beta chain) is drawn from a study of blood T cell repertoires in COVID-19. For the study at large: Acute and convalescent COVID-19 samples came from the United States, Italy and Spain. PBMCs, B-cell-depleted T cells, or T cells were the source of the cDNA or gDNA that made up the material.

From germline, CDR1 is LGHDT and CDR2 YNNKEL (reference sequence). V gave up 3 bases and J gave up 4 bases, with 9 bases separating them. The length of the CDR3 is 13 residues. In the source study's methods: Amplification with reference gene primers provided the estimates of nucleated cell counts. Measured with immunoSEQ multiplex PCR; TCRdb has only the in-frame clones, and not every one. V and J calls and clone size follow that table, whereas D and trimming were derived from the DNA. This table holds about 70,000 clones, roughly 88% found once. The sample consisted of peripheral blood. The rearrangement uses TRBV3-1 (or the pseudogene TRBV3-2) and TRBJ2-5; D gene uncertain. The TCR originated in a human donor in a cohort sampled during active COVID-19. The CDR3 region is CASSQREVETQYF. As DNA, the CDR3 is TGTGCCAGCAGCCAGAGAGAGGTAGAGACCCAGTACTTC.